The following is a TCR beta chain sequence with its context. What it binds is unknown. This sample stems from a study of PD-1 blockade in classical Hodgkin lymphoma. There are 16 residues in the CDR3. The germline gives CDR1 MDHEN, CDR2 SYDVKM. V was pared by 7 bases and J by 5 bases, with 8 bases of the junction left unmatched. Time point described: cycle 4 day 1 (C4D1), after five to seven weeks of nivolumab. Each patient experienced a relapse that followed autologous stem cell transplantation, and brentuximab vedotin exposure varied. Study findings and constraints: Healthy donors reportedly exceeded newly diagnosed patients in baseline TCR diversity. The origin of the repertoire differences remains undefined, with disease activity or prior therapy as possible causes. By cycle point C4D1, TCR diversity had risen significantly in CD4+ cells (but not CD8+ cells). Complete responders started with a diversity level that resembled newly diagnosed patients at baseline.

TCRdb's copy holds only in-frame clones and misses some; the assay was immunoSEQ multiplex PCR. The sample has some 53,000 clones; around 86% are singletons. The receptor was derived from a human donor with classical Hodgkin lymphoma. The source was peripheral blood mononuclear cells (PBMCs), collected before the fourth cycle of nivolumab. V usage is TRBV28 and J usage is TRBJ1-6, with 10 bases aligning to TRBD1. CDR3 loop: CASKGYGTGDNSPLHF. The CDR3 DNA reads as TGTGCCAGCAAGGGTTACGGGACAGGGGATAATTCACCCCTCCACTTT.